This T cell receptor beta chain was identified in a study of tumor and adjacent non-tumor tissue in lung cancer. The CDR3 runs to 16 residues. Looked up from germline, CDR1 is SGHAT and CDR2 is FQNNGV. The template was RNA from unsorted bulk tissue. The normal lung tissue was taken more than 3 cm from the tumor edge. TCRbeta libraries were built with three rounds of nested PCR, modified from ARM-PCR. TCRdb re-derived calls from the multiplex PCR reads in MiXCR, one entry per CDR3 protein. The profile shows 60,000 to 80,000 distinct CDR3 sequences, about two thirds of them singletons. Only one count was recorded for this clonotype. One end of the junction fails to match germline, which may point to a read error.

V and J are TRBV11-2 and TRBJ2-1; 11 bases agree with TRBD2. The TCR was taken from a woman aged 50 to 60 with non-small cell lung cancer. Sequenced sample: distant non-tumor lung tissue. CDR3 loop: CVSRRMILAGDNVQFF. The CDR3 DNA sequence: TGTGTCAGCAGGCGGATGATACTAGCGGGGGACAATGTGCAGTTCTTC. Combining the CDR3 with reference TRBV11-2 and TRBJ2-1 gives the whole variable domain EAGVAQSPRYKIIEKRQSVAFWCNPISGHATLYWYQQILGQGPKLLIQFQNNGVVDDSQLPKDRFSAERLKGVDSTLKIQPAKLEDSAVYLCVSRRMILAGDNVQFFGPGTRLTVL.